The 5 T cell receptor beta chains given below trace back to one sample, sequenced in a study of T cells in Graves' hyperthyroidism and ophthalmopathy. TCR beta CDR3 regions were amplified from RNA transcripts. A first-round RT-PCR of the TCR CDR3 used the HTBI primer set. TCRdb ran MiXCR on the multiplex PCR reads and lists one entry per CDR3 protein. The repertoire includes around 620,000 distinct CDR3 sequences, roughly 16% of them detected once, and around 4% sits in the top ten. Sequenced material: blood. Every receptor here comes from a woman younger than 45 with Graves' hyperthyroidism.

The gene calls are TRBV5-5 and TRBJ1-3; D perhaps matches TRBD1 (5 bases). There are 15 residues in the CDR3. Germline CDR1 is SGHKS and CDR2 is YYEKEE (reference sequence). The V and J ends lost 4 bases and 0 bases respectively, with 11 bases between them. The CDR3 region is CASSPGPSSGNTIYF. The DNA for the CDR3 is TGTGCCAGCAGCCCGGGACCGTCCTCTGGAAACACCATATATTTT.

This clonotype was counted between two and nine times. V and J are TRBV10-1 and TRBJ2-3; D is ambiguous. Between the trimmed V and J ends, which lost 1 base and 5 bases, there was a span of 16 bases. The CDR3 extends over 16 amino acids. Germline CDR1 reads WNHNN; CDR2 reads SYGVQD (reference sequence). In DNA form, the CDR3 reads TGCGCCAGCAGTGAGTACCCGGGCCCCTCAGAAGATACGCAGTATTTT. This sequence encodes CASSEYPGPSEDTQYF.

The table lists this clonotype with a count of one. The chain carries TRBV20-1 and TRBJ1-2; 9 nucleotides match TRBD1. Germline V gives CDR1 DFQATT, CDR2 SNEGSKA (reference sequence). The trim removed 0 bases at V and 4 bases at J, leaving 12 bases unmatched. The CDR3 length is 17 residues. The CDR3 protein is CSARDLRGQGLLYGYTF. The CDR3 nucleotides are TGCAGTGCTAGAGATCTTAGGGGACAGGGCCTTCTCTATGGCTACACCTTC.

This clonotype has only a few counts. A single base separates this from a much larger clone, so it may be a read error. The chain carries TRBV28 and TRBJ1-1, with D hard to call. The CDR3 length is 15 residues. Per germline, CDR1 MDHEN and CDR2 SYDVKM. Trimming pared 4 bases from V and 0 bases from J, leaving 12 bases between. The CDR3 spells CASSSVGRVNTEAFF. CDR3 sequence (DNA): TGTGCCAGCAGTTCGGTAGGACGGGTGAACACTGAAGCTTTCTTT.

The V and J genes are TRBV14 and TRBJ1-4, with D tentatively TRBD1 (6 bases). V was clipped by 5 bases and J by 7 bases, with 14 bases between them. Germline lookup yields CDR1 SGHDN and CDR2 FVKESK. The CDR3 contains 14 residues. The CDR3: CASSYTGYGEKLFF. CDR3 coding DNA: TGTGCCAGCAGCTATACAGGGTATGGTGAAAAACTGTTTTTT.